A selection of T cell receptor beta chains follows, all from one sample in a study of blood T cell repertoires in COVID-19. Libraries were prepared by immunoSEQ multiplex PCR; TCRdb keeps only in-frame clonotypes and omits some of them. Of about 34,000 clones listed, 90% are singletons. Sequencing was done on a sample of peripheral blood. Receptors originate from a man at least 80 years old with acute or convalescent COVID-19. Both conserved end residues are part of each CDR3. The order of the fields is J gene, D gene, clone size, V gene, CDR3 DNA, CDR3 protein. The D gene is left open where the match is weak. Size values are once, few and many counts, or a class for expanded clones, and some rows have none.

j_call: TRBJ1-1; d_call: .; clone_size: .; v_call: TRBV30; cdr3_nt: TGTGCCTGGAGTGTACAGAGGGATGAAGCTTTCTTT; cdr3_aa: CAWSVQRDEAFF
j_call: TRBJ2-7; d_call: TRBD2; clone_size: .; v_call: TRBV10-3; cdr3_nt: TGTGCCATCAGTCCGGGACTAGCGCTCTACGAGCAGTACTTC; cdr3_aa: CAISPGLALYEQYF
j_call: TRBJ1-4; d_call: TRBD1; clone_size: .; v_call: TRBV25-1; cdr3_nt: TGTGCCAGCAGTGAATTTTTGGGGACAGGGGGTGAAAAACTGTTTTTT; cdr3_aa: CASSEFLGTGGEKLFF
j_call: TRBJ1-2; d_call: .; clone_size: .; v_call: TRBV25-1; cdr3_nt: TGTGCCAGCAGTACTTCAGCCGGGGGTGGCTACACCTTC; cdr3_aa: CASSTSAGGGYTF
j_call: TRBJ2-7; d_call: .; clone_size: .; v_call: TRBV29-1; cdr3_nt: TGCAGCGTACAAGGGGGATACGAGCAGTACTTC; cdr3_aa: CSVQGGYEQYF
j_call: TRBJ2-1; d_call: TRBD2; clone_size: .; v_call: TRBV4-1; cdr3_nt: TGCGCCAGCAGCCAAGAGTGGCTAGCGGGGGTCAATGAGCAGTTCTTC; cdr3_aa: CASSQEWLAGVNEQFF
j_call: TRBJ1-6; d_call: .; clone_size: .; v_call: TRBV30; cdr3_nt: TGTGCCTGGAGGGACATAGGTTCACCCCTCCACTTT; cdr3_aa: CAWRDIGSPLHF
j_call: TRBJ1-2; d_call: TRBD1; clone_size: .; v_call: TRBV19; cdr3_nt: TGTGCCAGTAGTATTACAGGGGGCAGCGGCTACACCTTC; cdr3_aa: CASSITGGSGYTF
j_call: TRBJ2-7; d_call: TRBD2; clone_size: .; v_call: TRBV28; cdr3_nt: TGTGCCAGCAGCCCCGCGGGACTAGCGGGGGGCCGTGCCTACGAGCAGTACTTC; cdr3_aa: CASSPAGLAGGRAYEQYF
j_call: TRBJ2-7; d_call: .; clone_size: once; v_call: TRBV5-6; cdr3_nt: TGTGCCAGCAGCTTGAGGGGGGGCAGATACGAGCAGTACTTC; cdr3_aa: CASSLRGGRYEQYF
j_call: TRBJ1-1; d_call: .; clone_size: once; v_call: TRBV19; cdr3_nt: TGTGCCAGTAGTAGAGGTACTTTGGACACTGAAGCTTTCTTT; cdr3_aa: CASSRGTLDTEAFF